The 15 T cell receptor beta chains below all came from one sample that was sequenced in a study of identical twins. TCRdb redid the calling of the 5' RACE reads with MiXCR, one entry per CDR3 protein. This table has approximately 470,000 distinct CDR3 sequences, 12% to 15% appearing once. This sample was also put to use in a study of yellow fever vaccine responses in identical twins.

Sequencing was done on a sample of CD4+ T cells sorted from blood. The receptors were gathered from a young woman in good health.

This clonotype was observed a few times. The chain has TRBV7-8 and TRBJ2-3, with D uncertain. Germline V gene data show CDR1 as SGHVS and CDR2 as FQNEAQ. CDR3 length: 16 residues. With 2 bases removed from V and 0 bases from J, the gap between germline ends came to 12 bases. Here the CDR3 DNA reads TGTGCCAGCAGCTTATGGGGTCCGCTTAGCACAGATACGCAGTATTTT. This encodes CASSLWGPLSTDTQYF. The complete variable domain, with remaining parts taken from reference TRBV7-8 and TRBJ2-3, reads GAGVSQSPRYKVAKRGQDVALRCDPISGHVSLFWYQQALGQGPEFLTYFQNEAQLDKSGLPSDRFFAERPEGSVSTLKIQRTQQEDSAVYLCASSLWGPLSTDTQYFGPGTRLTVL.

V and J are TRBV6-4 and TRBJ2-5; weak D call: TRBD2 (6 bases). Germline-derived CDR1 and CDR2 are MRHNA and SNTAGT. This CDR3 is built from 13 residues. V shed 0 bases and J shed 6 bases, with 8 bases lying between them. CDR3 bases: TGTGCCAGCAGTGACTCGGGGGGAAAGACCCAGTACTTC. Translation: CASSDSGGKTQYF.

The gene calls are TRBV6-2 or TRBV6-3 and TRBJ1-2; tentative D call: TRBD1 (6 bases). Germline-derived CDR1 and CDR2 are MNHEY and SVGEGT. Trimming took 5 bases from V and 4 from J, leaving 17 bases between them. This CDR3 has 15 amino acids. CDR3 region: CASSQQSTGIYGYTF. CDR3 DNA: TGTGCCAGCAGTCAGCAGTCCACAGGGATCTATGGCTACACCTTC.

This chain uses TRBV7-8 with TRBJ2-3; a weak D match, TRBD2 (6 bases). Germline V lookup: CDR1 SGHVS, CDR2 FQNEAQ. There are 16 residues in the CDR3. Between the trimmed V and J ends, which lost 5 bases and 2 bases, there was a span of 17 bases. The CDR3 bases are TGTGCCAGCAGCGGGGAGGACTTCTGGGCCACAGATACGCAGTATTTT. This translates into CASSGEDFWATDTQYF.

This clonotype was detected many times. V gene TRBV5-1 combines with J gene TRBJ2-1; 10 nucleotides align to TRBD2. V gave up 1 base and J gave up 0 bases; unmatched junction bases: 4. The CDR3 runs 17 residues. Per the germline V gene, CDR1 is SGHRS and CDR2 is YFSETQ. The CDR3 nucleotides are TGCGCCAGCAGCTTGCGGACTAGCGGAGGCTCCTACAATGAGCAGTTCTTC. Translation: CASSLRTSGGSYNEQFF.

The chain has TRBV10-3 and TRBJ2-1; 9 bases line up with TRBD1. The CDR3 contains 15 residues. Germline values: CDR1 ENHRY, CDR2 SYGVKD. V shed 3 bases, J shed 6 bases, and the junction held 6 bases outside the gene matches. This CDR3 reads CAISDRDRVGNEQFF. The CDR3 region has the DNA TGTGCCATCAGTGACCGGGACAGGGTGGGCAATGAGCAGTTCTTC.

This clonotype was observed a few times. The chain recombines TRBV6-2 or TRBV6-3 with TRBJ2-1, with D uncertain. Germline CDR1 and CDR2: MNHEY and SVGEGT. The length of the CDR3 is 15 residues. V shed 4 bases and J shed 4 bases, with 14 bases lying between them. In DNA form, the CDR3 reads TGTGCCAGCAGTTTTACGTCGCCGGAATACAATGAGCAGTTCTTC. Translating it yields CASSFTSPEYNEQFF.

This chain uses TRBV29-1 with TRBJ2-1; weak D call: TRBD2 (5 bases). Germline V CDR1 and CDR2: SQVTM, ANQGSEA. Trimming removed 7 bases from V and 4 bases from J, with 23 bases in between. This CDR3 contains 16 residues. The CDR3: CSALRDSKTSYNEQFF. DNA for the CDR3: TGCAGCGCTCTCCGGGATTCAAAGACATCATACAATGAGCAGTTCTTC.

The chain employs TRBV29-1 and TRBJ2-7, with D possibly matching TRBD2 (5 bases). Trimming stripped 4 bases from V and 7 bases from J, with 26 bases between. The V gene's germline CDR1 is SQVTM and CDR2 ANQGSEA. CDR3 length: 16 residues. The CDR3 region is CSVVYSPGYSYVEQYF. CDR3 DNA sequence: TGCAGCGTTGTTTATAGCCCGGGATACTCTTACGTAGAGCAGTACTTC.

This sequence joins TRBV14 and TRBJ2-2; unclear D gene. CDR1 and CDR2 (germline): SGHDN, FVKESK. V was clipped by 6 bases and J by 2 bases, with 10 bases between them. There are 14 residues in the CDR3. This CDR3 is CASSPKINTGELFF. CDR3 DNA: TGTGCCAGCAGTCCCAAAATAAACACCGGGGAGCTGTTTTTT.

This clonotype has a handful of counts. The rearrangement joins TRBV12-3 or TRBV12-4 to TRBJ2-5; no definite D call. The CDR3 has 17 residues. V gave up 3 bases and J gave up 1 base, with 18 bases separating them. The CDR3 spells CASSFRLSLGGQETQYF. CDR3 nucleotide sequence: TGTGCCAGCAGTTTCAGGTTGAGCTTAGGCGGCCAAGAGACCCAGTACTTC.

This clonotype has only a few counts. The gene calls are TRBV20-1 and TRBJ2-1; TRBD2 matches at 8 bases. The J segment lost 0 bases and the V segment lost 4 bases, leaving 5 bases of the junction unmatched. This CDR3 is 15 amino acids long. The germline V gene encodes CDR1 DFQATT and CDR2 SNEGSKA (reference sequence). The CDR3 loop reads CSATGLAGSYNEQFF. CDR3 sequence (DNA): TGCAGTGCTACCGGACTAGCAGGCTCCTACAATGAGCAGTTCTTC.

V and J are TRBV3-1 and TRBJ2-2, with TRBD1 identical over 9 bases. J gave up 6 bases and V 3 bases, and 5 bases lay outside the gene matches. In germline, CDR1 is LGHDT, CDR2 YNNKEL (reference sequence). This CDR3 comprises 15 residues. DNA for the CDR3: TGTGCCAGCAGCCACGGGACAGGGCATCCCGGGGAGCTGTTTTTT. It codes for CASSHGTGHPGELFF.

This chain uses TRBV28 with TRBJ2-7; the D is unclear. In germline, CDR1 is MDHEN, CDR2 SYDVKM. Trimming cost V 6 bases and J 2 bases, with 14 bases left between them. The CDR3 spans 14 residues. As DNA, the CDR3 is TGTGCCAGCAGGGATACCGCGTTGGCCTACGAGCAGTACTTC. It codes for CASRDTALAYEQYF.

This clonotype was recorded at least ten times. The chain employs TRBV5-1 and TRBJ2-2, with D possibly matching TRBD1 (6 bases). Germline CDR1 SGHRS, CDR2 YFSETQ. V dropped 7 bases and J dropped 4 bases, with 14 bases sitting between them. The CDR3 runs 14 residues. CDR3 sequence (DNA): TGCGCCAGCCGGACAGTCTTGAGCACCGGGGAGCTGTTTTTT. Protein product: CASRTVLSTGELFF. The variable domain in full, completed from reference TRBV5-1 and TRBJ2-2, reads KAGVTQTPRYLIKTRGQQVTLSCSPISGHRSVSWYQQTPGQGLQFLFEYFSETQRNKGNFPGRFSGRQFSNSRSEMNVSTLELGDSALYLCASRTVLSTGELFFGEGSRLTVL.